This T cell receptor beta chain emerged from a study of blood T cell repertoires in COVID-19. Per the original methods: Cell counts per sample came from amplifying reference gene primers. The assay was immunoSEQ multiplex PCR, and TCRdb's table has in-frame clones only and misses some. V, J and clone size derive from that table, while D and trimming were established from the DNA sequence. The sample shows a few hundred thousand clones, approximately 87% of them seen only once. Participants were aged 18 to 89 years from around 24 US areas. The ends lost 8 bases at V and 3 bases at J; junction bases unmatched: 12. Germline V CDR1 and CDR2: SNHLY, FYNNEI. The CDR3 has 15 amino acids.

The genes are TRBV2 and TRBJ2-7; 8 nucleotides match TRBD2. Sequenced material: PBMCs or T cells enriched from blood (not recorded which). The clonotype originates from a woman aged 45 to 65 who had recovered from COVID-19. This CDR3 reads CASEAGAAPSYEQYF. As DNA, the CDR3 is TGTGCCAGCGAAGCGGGGGCCGCGCCGAGCTACGAGCAGTACTTC.